This T cell receptor beta chain emerged from a study of naive and memory T cell subsets (dated 2017 in TCRdb). At the level of the whole study: An open-source, UMI-based TCR alpha and beta sequencing pipeline was applied to sorted naive and memory peripheral blood T cell subsets. The functional CMV T cell responses agreed completely with IgG serology results. RNA was DNase-treated and reverse transcribed with TCR constant-region primers, mostly using SuperScript III.

From the second PCR step on, the TCR alpha and beta chain libraries were amplified in separate reactions. To determine each donor's CMV status, fresh PBMCs were stimulated overnight with CMV viral lysate, and IFNgamma production from CD4+ T cells was then assessed. CD4 T cells were positively selected using Miltenyi beads, after which CD8 T cells were positively selected from the CD4-negative fraction. After staining for CD3, CD4, CD8, CD45RA, CD27 and a live/dead dye, cells were sorted on a BD Aria II into four subsets based on CD45RA and CD27. Blood was obtained from three healthy volunteers, and the blood from each volunteer was fractionated into CD4 and CD8 T cells and subsequently into four differentiation subsets. Roughly 120 ml of peripheral blood was collected from each donor, and PBMC were isolated from the blood using Ficoll-Paque PLUS density-gradient centrifugation. The sorted cells were lysed in RLT buffer, after which RNA was extracted using a Qiagen RNeasy kit and kept at -80 degrees C.

Study-wide conclusions, independent of this receptor: TCR abundance followed a power law whose exponent differed between naive and memory subsets but was consistent across the three individuals. RNA-based TCR counts may be affected by expression changes linked to T cell activation and differentiation. Gini index rose and Shannon and inverse Simpson diversity fell from naive through CM, EM and EMRA in both CD4 and CD8 cells. The repertoire findings for the naive and memory subsets could not be validated against a ground truth, as none was available. Single alpha or beta chain sequences, rather than paired alpha/beta receptors, were used to define clonotypes. After error correction, over 95% of naive TCR sequences appeared only once, giving much steeper abundance distributions than memory subsets.

This clonotype has more than one count but fewer than ten. Its antigen remains undetermined. The sample holds no much larger clone one base away, and base qualities are not on file. The germline V gene yields SQVTM for CDR1 and ANQGSEA for CDR2. V is cut back by 4 bases and J by 9 bases, with 7 bases in the junction unmatched. The CDR3, from cysteine to phenylalanine, totals 12 residues. Of all the DNA, just the CDR3 is kept, 36 bases in frame from base 1. Receptor libraries were prepared by UMI-ligation and nested PCR. The beta constant-region primer consisted of an equimolar mixture of two oligonucleotides that together covered TRBC1 and TRBC2. T4 RNA ligase 1 ligated a single-stranded oligonucleotide carrying the SP2 primer and a 12-nucleotide UMI to the cDNA 3' end. The ligated cDNA went through four rounds of PCR with nested alpha and beta constant-region primers together with the SP2 primer. Incubation of the ligation reaction was carried out at 16 degrees C for about 20-24 hours. To avoid over-amplification, PCR2 was usually performed as a SYBR Green qPCR and halted once a predetermined threshold was reached. Every purification after the first one was done using Agencourt AMPure XP magnetic beads. Libraries were quantified by Qubit and checked on a TapeStation, with a main peak expected near 650 bp. Pooled libraries were sequenced on an Illumina MiSeq using v2 2x251 paired-end kits, and typically about 0.9-2.1 million reads were obtained per sample. Each sample's library went into the pool at roughly 4.4 nM, and roughly 5-8% PhiX was added to help with cluster recognition. The published analysis was carried out like this. FASTQ reads processed by Demultiplexor were assigned V and J genes by Decombinator through tag matching that tolerated a single base-pair mismatch. UMIs were used by Collapsinator to correct both sequencing errors and frequency errors arising from PCR heterogeneity. TCRs were translated and CDR3s were extracted from the conserved cysteine to the FGXG phenylalanine by CDR3Translator, with non-productive sequences being flagged. Gini, Shannon entropy and inverse Simpson indices were computed after subsampling the repertoires to the same number of UMI-defined TCRs. Power-law fits to clonotype abundance distributions were performed by maximum likelihood within the linear range. Similar UMI counts, unique TCR numbers and clonal distributions were obtained with the pipeline and with MIGEC on one naive CD8 sample. Repertoires were searched for approximately 7,000 CMV-associated CDR3 sequences compiled from VDJdb and a published dataset. Through fastp at Q25 and MiXCR, TCRdb rebuilt clones from the public reads, retaining in-frame beta chains. Identical CDR3 proteins give one entry, which carries the most common genes and DNA. The V and J calls and clone size come from TCRdb's table, not from the authors' own analysis. This sample gives some 85,000 distinct CDR3 sequences in total; around 13% of them show up just once. The top ten clones comprise about 0.9% of the sample.

The sequence was collected from a human donor in good health. Sequenced sample: central memory CD4+ T cells from blood. The cell subset or site label here, explained by the study, means: central memory, CD45RA- CD27+. Recombination joined TRBV29-1 with TRBJ2-3; TRBD2 agrees with 7 junctional bases. This receptor carries the CDR3 CSVAAGPLTQYF. In nucleotide form, the sequence is TGCAGCGTTGCAGCGGGACCCCTCACGCAGTATTTT.